A selection of T cell receptor beta chains follows, all from one sample in a study of blood T cell repertoires in COVID-19. The protocol was immunoSEQ multiplex PCR, while the TCRdb copy is restricted to in-frame clones and leaves out a portion. The table includes 100,000 or so clones, around 90% detected once. Sequenced: peripheral blood. The origin of the receptors is a woman aged 45-65 years with COVID-19, enrolled during active disease. Both conserved end residues are part of each CDR3. The D gene is left open where the match is weak. The listing skips clone size in some rows; elsewhere it reads once, few, many or a size class.

TRBJ2-3,NA,TRBD2,TRBV19,CASRTSGGQVDTQYF,TGTGCCAGTAGGACTAGCGGGGGGCAAGTAGATACGCAGTATTTT
TRBJ2-1,NA,NA,TRBV5-1,CASSLEGRGYYNEQFF,TGCGCCAGCAGCTTGGAGGGGCGGGGTTATTACAATGAGCAGTTCTTC
TRBJ2-2,NA,TRBD2,TRBV7-2,CASSPWGGTSGPSGELFF,TGTGCCAGCAGTCCTTGGGGGGGGACTAGTGGGCCCTCCGGGGAGCTGTTTTTT
TRBJ1-5,NA,NA,TRBV2,CASTEGGSNQPQHF,TGTGCCAGCACCGAAGGGGGTAGCAATCAGCCCCAGCATTTT
TRBJ1-5,NA,NA,TRBV3-1/TRBV3-2,CASSQDGGQSNQPQHF,TGTGCCAGCAGCCAAGATGGAGGACAGTCCAATCAGCCCCAGCATTTT
TRBJ2-1,once,NA,TRBV6-5,CASSYSAGERGGQFF,TGTGCCAGCAGTTACTCGGCAGGGGAGAGAGGAGGGCAGTTCTTC
TRBJ2-3,NA,NA,TRBV9,CASSVRPGPPDTQYF,TGTGCCAGCAGCGTCCGCCCCGGTCCCCCAGATACGCAGTATTTT
TRBJ2-7,few,NA,TRBV28,CASSPNLVARYEQYF,TGTGCCAGCAGTCCCAACCTGGTAGCGAGATACGAGCAGTACTTC
TRBJ1-1,NA,NA,TRBV21-1,CAGERQGAGTEAFF,TGTGCCGGAGAACGACAGGGGGCGGGGACTGAAGCTTTCTTT
TRBJ1-5,NA,TRBD1,TRBV28,CASSSTGAGVQPQHF,TGTGCCAGCAGTTCCACAGGGGCCGGGGTTCAGCCCCAGCATTTT
TRBJ2-7,NA,NA,TRBV4-1,CASSPGPSYEQYF,TGCGCCAGCAGCCCAGGGCCATCCTACGAGCAGTACTTC
TRBJ2-7,once,NA,TRBV15,CATSRVDSNEQYF,TGTGCCACCAGCAGAGTAGACTCCAACGAGCAGTACTTC
TRBJ2-7,NA,TRBD2,TRBV5-1,CASSLGGSSYEQYF,TGCGCCAGCAGCCTCGGCGGGAGCTCCTACGAGCAGTACTTC
TRBJ2-7,NA,NA,TRBV6-6,CASSYSEGYEQYF,TGTGCCAGCAGTTACTCGGAGGGTTACGAGCAGTACTTC
TRBJ2-5,NA,NA,TRBV7-2,CASSFDTWVKETQYF,TGTGCCAGCAGCTTTGACACCTGGGTTAAAGAGACCCAGTACTTC
TRBJ1-5,NA,NA,TRBV2,CASSEGTGSYSNQPQHF,TGTGCCAGCAGTGAAGGAACAGGCTCCTATAGCAATCAGCCCCAGCATTTT
TRBJ2-1,NA,NA,TRBV19,CASSILDRDNEQFF,TGTGCCAGTAGTATTCTCGACAGAGACAATGAGCAGTTCTTC
TRBJ2-3,NA,NA,TRBV5-1,CASSSGFGTDTQYF,TGCGCCAGCAGCTCAGGGTTTGGCACAGATACGCAGTATTTT
TRBJ1-1,NA,NA,TRBV2,CASRPYGGSLPVAFF,TGTGCCAGCAGGCCGTACGGGGGAAGTCTCCCGGTAGCTTTCTTT
TRBJ1-1,NA,TRBD1,TRBV9,CASSARDRGPSGTEAFF,TGTGCCAGCAGCGCCCGGGACAGAGGGCCCTCGGGCACTGAAGCTTTCTTT
TRBJ2-1,few,NA,TRBV4-1,CASSHPGNEQFF,TGCGCCAGCAGCCACCCGGGGAATGAGCAGTTCTTC
TRBJ2-2,NA,TRBD2,TRBV9,CASSVGSGGAGELFF,TGTGCCAGCAGCGTAGGTAGCGGGGGCGCCGGGGAGCTGTTTTTT
TRBJ1-6,NA,NA,TRBV18,CASSPEGGGLFSPLHF,TGTGCCAGCTCACCCGAAGGGGGAGGGTTGTTTTCACCCCTCCACTTT
TRBJ2-5,NA,NA,TRBV3-1/TRBV3-2,CASSQGTAQETQYF,TGTGCCAGCAGCCAAGGTACAGCTCAAGAGACCCAGTACTTC
TRBJ1-2,NA,NA,TRBV6-5,CASSYGQGIEYTF,TGTGCCAGCAGTTACGGGCAGGGGATTGAATACACCTTC
TRBJ1-2,NA,TRBD1,TRBV2,CANPGQDNYGYTF,TGTGCCAACCCGGGACAGGATAACTATGGCTACACCTTC
TRBJ2-3,once,TRBD2,TRBV10-2,CASRNLAGGDTDTQYF,TGCGCCAGCAGAAATCTAGCGGGGGGAGACACAGATACGCAGTATTTT
TRBJ2-7,NA,TRBD2,TRBV19,CASSYREGGYEQYF,TGTGCCAGTAGTTACCGGGAGGGAGGCTACGAGCAGTACTTC
TRBJ1-1,NA,NA,TRBV28,CASTQKNTEAFF,TGTGCCAGCACCCAAAAGAACACTGAAGCTTTCTTT
TRBJ2-5,NA,TRBD2,TRBV7-2,CASSSRRLAGGRGQETQYF,TGTGCCAGCAGCTCGCGACGACTAGCGGGGGGGCGAGGCCAAGAGACCCAGTACTTC
TRBJ2-3,NA,TRBD2,TRBV28,CASKGRTGLAGARTSTDTQYF,TGTGCCAGCAAGGGGAGGACGGGACTAGCGGGGGCTCGGACTAGCACAGATACGCAGTATTTT
TRBJ2-3,NA,TRBD2,TRBV4-3,CASSQDGFGLAGGPSTDTQYF,TGCGCCAGCAGCCAAGATGGCTTCGGACTAGCGGGGGGCCCAAGCACAGATACGCAGTATTTT
TRBJ1-2,many,TRBD1,TRBV15,CATTGTGGHYGYTF,TGTGCCACAACCGGGACAGGCGGACACTATGGCTACACCTTC
TRBJ2-5,NA,NA,TRBV18,CASSPPNRETQYF,TGTGCCAGCTCACCGCCAAATAGAGAGACCCAGTACTTC
TRBJ2-3,NA,TRBD2,TRBV15,CATSRDGGGGTDTQYF,TGTGCCACCAGCAGAGATGGTGGCGGGGGGACAGATACGCAGTATTTT
TRBJ1-4,NA,TRBD1,TRBV5-6,CASSLAGGTNEKLFF,TGTGCCAGCAGCCTGGCAGGGGGAACTAATGAAAAACTGTTTTTT
TRBJ1-4,NA,TRBD1,TRBV7-9,CASNLGQGDEKLFF,TGTGCCAGCAACTTGGGACAGGGAGATGAAAAACTGTTTTTT
TRBJ2-5,NA,NA,TRBV19,CASSAGQNLQETQYF,TGTGCCAGTAGTGCGGGACAGAACCTCCAAGAGACCCAGTACTTC
TRBJ2-7,NA,TRBD2,TRBV28,CASSTSASGGLYEQYF,TGTGCCAGCAGTACCTCGGCTAGCGGGGGGCTATACGAGCAGTACTTC
TRBJ1-3,NA,NA,TRBV12-2,CASRIYGGGDTIYF,TGTGCAAGTCGCATATACGGGGGTGGGGACACCATATATTTT
TRBJ2-1,NA,TRBD2,TRBV10-1,CASRGGLAGAVGYNEQFF,TGCGCCAGCAGGGGGGGACTAGCGGGGGCGGTTGGGTACAATGAGCAGTTCTTC
TRBJ2-1,few,NA,TRBV11-1,CASSFSYNEQFF,TGTGCCAGCAGCTTCAGCTACAATGAGCAGTTCTTC
TRBJ2-3,NA,NA,TRBV27,CASSSPPIARQPSTDTQYF,TGTGCCAGCAGTTCCCCCCCTATAGCCAGACAGCCAAGCACAGATACGCAGTATTTT
TRBJ2-7,NA,NA,TRBV18,CASSPATSYEQYF,TGTGCCAGCTCACCGGCCACCTCCTACGAGCAGTACTTC
TRBJ1-5,NA,TRBD1,TRBV7-3,CASSLTTGQRNQPQHF,TGTGCCAGCAGCTTAACCACGGGACAGCGCAATCAGCCCCAGCATTTT
TRBJ1-2,NA,NA,TRBV30,CAWSVQPGRGGYGYTF,TGTGCCTGGAGTGTACAGCCGGGTAGGGGCGGCTATGGCTACACCTTC
TRBJ1-4,NA,TRBD1,TRBV28,CASSPGTATNEKLFF,TGTGCCAGCAGTCCCGGGACAGCAACTAATGAAAAACTGTTTTTT
TRBJ2-1,once,NA,TRBV27,CASSLSDNEQFF,TGTGCCAGCAGTTTATCCGACAATGAGCAGTTCTTC
TRBJ2-7,NA,NA,TRBV15,CATSRDFGQGKNEQYF,TGTGCCACCAGCAGAGATTTCGGCCAGGGTAAGAACGAGCAGTACTTC
TRBJ1-5,NA,TRBD1,TRBV10-3,CAISESGQGNQPQHF,TGTGCCATCAGTGAGTCTGGACAGGGCAATCAGCCCCAGCATTTT